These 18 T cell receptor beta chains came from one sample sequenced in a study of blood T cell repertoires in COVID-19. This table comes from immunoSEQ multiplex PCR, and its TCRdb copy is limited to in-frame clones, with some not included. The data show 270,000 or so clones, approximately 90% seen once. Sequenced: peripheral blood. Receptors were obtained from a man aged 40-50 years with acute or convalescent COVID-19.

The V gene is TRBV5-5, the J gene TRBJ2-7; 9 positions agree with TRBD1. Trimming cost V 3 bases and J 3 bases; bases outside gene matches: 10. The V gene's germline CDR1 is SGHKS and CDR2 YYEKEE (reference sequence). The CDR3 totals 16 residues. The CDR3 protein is CASSSESGTGYYEQYF. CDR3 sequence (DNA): TGTGCCAGCAGCTCCGAGTCCGGGACAGGGTACTACGAGCAGTACTTC. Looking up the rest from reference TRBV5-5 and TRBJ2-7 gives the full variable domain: DAGVTQSPTHLIKTRGQQVTLRCSPISGHKSVSWYQQVLGQGPQFIFQYYEKEERGRGNFPDRFSARQFPNYSSELNVNALLLGDSALYLCASSSESGTGYYEQYFGPGTRLTVT.

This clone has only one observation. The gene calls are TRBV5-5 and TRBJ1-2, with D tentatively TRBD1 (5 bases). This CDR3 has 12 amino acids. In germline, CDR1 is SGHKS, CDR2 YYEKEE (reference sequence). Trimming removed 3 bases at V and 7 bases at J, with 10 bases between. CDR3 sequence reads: CASSWGGAGYTF. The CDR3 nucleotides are TGTGCCAGCAGCTGGGGAGGGGCTGGCTACACCTTC.

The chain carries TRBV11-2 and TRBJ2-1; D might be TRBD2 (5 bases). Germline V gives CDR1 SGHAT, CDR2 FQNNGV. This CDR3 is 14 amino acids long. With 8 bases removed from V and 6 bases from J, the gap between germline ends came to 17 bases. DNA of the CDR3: TGTGCCAGCGGACTCATGGAAGCGAGCAATGAGCAGTTCTTC. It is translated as CASGLMEASNEQFF.

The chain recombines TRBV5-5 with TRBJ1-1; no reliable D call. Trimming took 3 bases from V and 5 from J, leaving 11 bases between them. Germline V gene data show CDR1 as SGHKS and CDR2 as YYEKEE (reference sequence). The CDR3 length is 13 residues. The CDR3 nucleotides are TGTGCCAGCAGCTGGGGAAGCGGAACTGAAGCTTTCTTT. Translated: CASSWGSGTEAFF. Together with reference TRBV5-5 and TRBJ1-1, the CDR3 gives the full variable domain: DAGVTQSPTHLIKTRGQQVTLRCSPISGHKSVSWYQQVLGQGPQFIFQYYEKEERGRGNFPDRFSARQFPNYSSELNVNALLLGDSALYLCASSWGSGTEAFFGQGTRLTVV.

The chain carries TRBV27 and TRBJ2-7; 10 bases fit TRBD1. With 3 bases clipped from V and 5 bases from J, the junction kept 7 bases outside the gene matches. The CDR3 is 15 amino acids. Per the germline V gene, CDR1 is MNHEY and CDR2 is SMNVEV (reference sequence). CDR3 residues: CASSFRTGGIDEQYF. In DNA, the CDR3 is TGTGCCAGCAGTTTTCGGACAGGGGGTATAGACGAGCAGTACTTC.

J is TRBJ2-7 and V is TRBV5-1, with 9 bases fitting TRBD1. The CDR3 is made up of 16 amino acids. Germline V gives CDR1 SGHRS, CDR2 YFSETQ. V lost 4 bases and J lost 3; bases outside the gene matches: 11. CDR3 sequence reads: CASSPASGTGHYEQYF. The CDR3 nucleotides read TGCGCCAGCAGCCCCGCATCCGGGACAGGGCACTACGAGCAGTACTTC. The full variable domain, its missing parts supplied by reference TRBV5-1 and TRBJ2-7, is KAGVTQTPRYLIKTRGQQVTLSCSPISGHRSVSWYQQTPGQGLQFLFEYFSETQRNKGNFPGRFSGRQFSNSRSEMNVSTLELGDSALYLCASSPASGTGHYEQYFGPGTRLTVT.

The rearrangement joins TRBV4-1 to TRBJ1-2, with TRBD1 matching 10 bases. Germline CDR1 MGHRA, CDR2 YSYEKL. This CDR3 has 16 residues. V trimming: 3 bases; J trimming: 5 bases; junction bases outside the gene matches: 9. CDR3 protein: CASSQETGGALYGYTF. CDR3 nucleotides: TGCGCCAGCAGCCAGGAGACAGGGGGCGCTTTATATGGCTACACCTTC.

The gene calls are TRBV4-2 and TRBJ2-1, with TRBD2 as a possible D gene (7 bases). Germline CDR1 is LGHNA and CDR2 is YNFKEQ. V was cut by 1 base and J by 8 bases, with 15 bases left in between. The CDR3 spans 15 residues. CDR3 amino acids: CASSQVGVGGHEQFF. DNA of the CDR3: TGTGCCAGCAGCCAAGTGGGGGTGGGGGGGCATGAGCAGTTCTTC.

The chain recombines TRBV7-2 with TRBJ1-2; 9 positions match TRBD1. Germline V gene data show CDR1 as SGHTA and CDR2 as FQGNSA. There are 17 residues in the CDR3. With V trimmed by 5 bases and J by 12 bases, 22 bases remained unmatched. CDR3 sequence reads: CASSPEWTGVGSISDTF. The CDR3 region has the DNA TGTGCCAGCAGCCCCGAATGGACAGGGGTTGGCTCCATTAGCGACACCTTC.

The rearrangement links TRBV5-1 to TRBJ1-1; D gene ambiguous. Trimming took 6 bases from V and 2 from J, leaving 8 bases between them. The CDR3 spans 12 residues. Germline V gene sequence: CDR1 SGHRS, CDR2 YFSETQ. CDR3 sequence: CASNNPNTEAFF. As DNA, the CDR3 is TGCGCCAGCAACAATCCAAACACTGAAGCTTTCTTT.

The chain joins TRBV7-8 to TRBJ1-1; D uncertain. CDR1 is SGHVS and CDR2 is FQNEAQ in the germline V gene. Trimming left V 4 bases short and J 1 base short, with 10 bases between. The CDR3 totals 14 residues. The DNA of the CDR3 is TGTGCCAGCAGCTCGGTGGGAGAGAACACTGAAGCTTTCTTT. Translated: CASSSVGENTEAFF.

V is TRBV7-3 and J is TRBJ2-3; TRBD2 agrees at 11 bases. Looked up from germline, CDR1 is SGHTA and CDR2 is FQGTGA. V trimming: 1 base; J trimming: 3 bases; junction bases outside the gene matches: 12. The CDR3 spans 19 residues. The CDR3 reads CASSLRGGRASGGTDTQYF. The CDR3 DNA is TGTGCCAGCAGCTTAAGAGGCGGACGGGCTAGCGGGGGGACAGATACGCAGTATTTT.

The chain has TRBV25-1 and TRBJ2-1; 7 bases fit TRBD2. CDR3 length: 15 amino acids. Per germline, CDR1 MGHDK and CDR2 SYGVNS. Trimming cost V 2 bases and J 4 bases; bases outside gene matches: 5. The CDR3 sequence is CASSEHGLDYNEQFF. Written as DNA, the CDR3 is TGTGCCAGCAGTGAACACGGACTAGATTACAATGAGCAGTTCTTC.

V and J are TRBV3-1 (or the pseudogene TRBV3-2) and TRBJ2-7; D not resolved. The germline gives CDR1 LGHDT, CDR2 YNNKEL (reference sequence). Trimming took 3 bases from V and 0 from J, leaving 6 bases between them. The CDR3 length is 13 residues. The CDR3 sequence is CASSHTGSYEQYF. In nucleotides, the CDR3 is TGTGCCAGCAGCCACACTGGCTCCTACGAGCAGTACTTC.

The CDR3 DNA reads as TGTGCCAGCAGCTTGGAGAGAGTTTACTCCTACGAGCAGTACTTC. This sequence encodes CASSLERVYSYEQYF. The chain has TRBV5-6 and TRBJ2-7; no firm D call. Trimming took 0 bases from V and 0 from J, leaving 10 bases between them. In germline, CDR1 is SGHDT, CDR2 YYEEEE. This CDR3 is built from 15 residues.

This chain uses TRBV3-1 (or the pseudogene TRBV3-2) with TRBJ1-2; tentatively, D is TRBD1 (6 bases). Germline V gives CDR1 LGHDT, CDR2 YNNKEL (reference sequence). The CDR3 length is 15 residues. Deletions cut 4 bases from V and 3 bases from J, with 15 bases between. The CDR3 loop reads CASSPPGDPYYGYTF. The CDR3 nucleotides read TGTGCCAGCAGCCCCCCAGGGGATCCCTACTATGGCTACACCTTC.

CDR3 protein: CASSLELYTGVNTEAFF. The CDR3 DNA follows: TGTGCCAGCAGCCTCGAGCTTTATACGGGGGTGAACACTGAAGCTTTCTTT. V usage is TRBV7-6 and J usage is TRBJ1-1, with D tentatively TRBD1 (5 bases). Trimming removed 5 bases at V and 0 bases at J, with 19 bases between. Germline lookup yields CDR1 SGHVS and CDR2 FNYEAQ. This CDR3 spans 17 amino acids.

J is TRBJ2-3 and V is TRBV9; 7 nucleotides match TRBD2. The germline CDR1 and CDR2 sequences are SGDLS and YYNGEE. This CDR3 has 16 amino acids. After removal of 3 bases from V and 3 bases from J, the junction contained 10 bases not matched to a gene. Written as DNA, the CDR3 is TGTGCCAGCAGCGCCCGGGCTAGCGGACTAACAGATACGCAGTATTTT. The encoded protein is CASSARASGLTDTQYF.